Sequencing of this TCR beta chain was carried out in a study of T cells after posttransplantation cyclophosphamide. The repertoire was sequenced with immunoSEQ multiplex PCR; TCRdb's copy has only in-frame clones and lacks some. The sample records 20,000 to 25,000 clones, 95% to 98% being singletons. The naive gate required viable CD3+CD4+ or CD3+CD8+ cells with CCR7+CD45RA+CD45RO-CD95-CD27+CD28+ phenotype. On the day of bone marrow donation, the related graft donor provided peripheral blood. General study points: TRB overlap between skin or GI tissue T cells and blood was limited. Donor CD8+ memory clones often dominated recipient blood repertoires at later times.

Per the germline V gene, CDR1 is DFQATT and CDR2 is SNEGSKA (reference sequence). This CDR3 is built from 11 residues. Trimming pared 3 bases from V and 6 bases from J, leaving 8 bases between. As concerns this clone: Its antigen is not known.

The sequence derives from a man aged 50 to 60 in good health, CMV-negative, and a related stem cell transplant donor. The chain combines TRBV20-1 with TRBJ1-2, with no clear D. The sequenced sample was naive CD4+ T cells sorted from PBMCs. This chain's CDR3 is CSARFLNGYTF. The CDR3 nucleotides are TGCAGTGCTAGGTTTCTAAATGGCTACACCTTC.